Listed here are 14 T cell receptor beta chains from one sample, sequenced in a study of CD8+CD57+ T cells in acquired aplastic anemia (dated by TCRdb to the late 2010s). Patients chosen for sequencing had shown expansion of CD8+CD57+ cells by flow cytometry. Sequencing relied on an Illumina HiSeq 2000. Profiling of TCR beta VDJ combinations and CDR3 sequences used genomic DNA as the template. Clones were called with MiXCR by TCRdb after fastp trimmed the public reads at Q25, and only in-frame beta chains were retained. Identical CDR3 proteins give one entry, which carries the most common genes and DNA. The sample data list roughly 500,000 distinct CDR3 sequences, and approximately 32% of these were observed just once. Of the sample, around 0.82% is held by the ten largest clones. Material: sorted CD4+, CD8+, or CD8+CD57+ T cells (not recorded which) from PBMCs. Every receptor here comes from a human donor with aplastic anemia.

This chain links TRBV5-6 with TRBJ2-1; the D gene is possibly TRBD1 (6 bases). From germline, CDR1 is SGHDT and CDR2 YYEEEE. The V end was cut by 0 bases, the J end by 5 bases, with 18 bases between. The CDR3 runs to 17 residues. The chain's CDR3 is CASSLGPGQEKNNEQFF. In DNA, the CDR3 is TGTGCCAGCAGCTTGGGACCGGGACAAGAAAAAAACAATGAGCAGTTCTTC.

This clonotype was detected a few times. The V gene is TRBV4-1, the J gene TRBJ2-1, with TRBD2 as a possible D gene (5 bases). This CDR3 contains 15 residues. Germline-derived CDR1 and CDR2 are MGHRA and YSYEKL. V dropped 5 bases and J dropped 0 bases, with 11 bases sitting between them. CDR3 coding DNA: TGCGCCAGCAGCATCGGGGTAAGCTCCTACAATGAGCAGTTCTTC. Translating gives CASSIGVSSYNEQFF.

V gene TRBV6-2 or TRBV6-3 combines with J gene TRBJ2-7; 13 bases map to TRBD2. CDR3 length: 17 amino acids. V shed 2 bases, J shed 5 bases, and the junction held 9 bases outside the gene matches. CDR1 MNHEY and CDR2 SVGEGT come from the germline V gene. This chain's CDR3 is CASSYGTSGVIFHEQYF. The DNA for the CDR3 is TGTGCCAGCAGTTACGGGACTAGCGGGGTCATTTTCCACGAGCAGTACTTC.

CDR3 region: CASSQLGQWGDEQFF. In nucleotides, the CDR3 is TGTGCCAGCAGCCAACTGGGACAGTGGGGGGATGAGCAGTTCTTC. The rearrangement links TRBV14 to TRBJ2-1; maybe TRBD1 (7 bases). The CDR3 runs 15 residues. The germline V and J ends were trimmed by 2 bases and 8 bases, with 16 bases remaining between them. Germline CDR1 is SGHDN and CDR2 is FVKESK. The variable domain in full, with the rest retrieved from reference TRBV14 and TRBJ2-1, is EAGVTQFPSHSVIEKGQTVTLRCDPISGHDNLYWYRRVMGKEIKFLLHFVKESKQDESGMPNNRFLAERTGGTYSTLKVQPAELEDSGVYFCASSQLGQWGDEQFFGPGTRLTVL.

This clonotype was counted between two and nine times. V gene TRBV6-2 or TRBV6-3 combines with J gene TRBJ1-6; 7 nucleotides match TRBD1. The CDR3 is 14 amino acids. V was pared by 6 bases and J by 7 bases, with 6 bases of the junction left unmatched. Germline V gives CDR1 MNHEY, CDR2 SVGEGT. The CDR3 DNA reads as TGTGCCAGCAGGGCCGGGACAGACAATTCACCCCTCCACTTT. It encodes CASRAGTDNSPLHF.

Ten or more counts support this clonotype. The chain has TRBV7-3 and TRBJ2-7, with 9 bases matching TRBD1. The CDR3 spans 14 residues. The V and J ends lost 5 bases and 4 bases, in that order; junction bases with no gene match: 6. From germline, CDR1 is SGHTA and CDR2 FQGTGA. The DNA for the CDR3 is TGTGCCAGCAGCCTGGGACAGGGAGGGTACGAGCAGTACTTC. This sequence encodes CASSLGQGGYEQYF.

The chain is built from TRBV2 and TRBJ2-7, with D perhaps matching TRBD2 (5 bases). V shed 6 bases and J shed 0 bases, with 9 bases lying between them. Germline assignment: CDR1 SNHLY and CDR2 FYNNEI. This CDR3 has 13 amino acids. The CDR3 coding sequence is TGTGCCAGCAGGTTGGGGAGCTCCTACGAGCAGTACTTC. Translated, it gives CASRLGSSYEQYF.

The chain employs TRBV2 and TRBJ1-5; no clear D. Per germline, CDR1 SNHLY and CDR2 FYNNEI. The CDR3 contains 15 residues. Deletions cut 6 bases from V and 8 bases from J, with 20 bases between. Here the CDR3 reads CASSDNPGRGKPQHF. The CDR3, as DNA: TGTGCCAGCAGCGACAACCCGGGGAGAGGGAAGCCCCAGCATTTT.

This rearrangement joins TRBV14 to TRBJ2-3; TRBD1 aligns across 11 bases. The CDR3 is made up of 17 amino acids. Unmatched junction bases numbered 7, after V lost 4 bases and J lost 1 base. Germline V gene lookup returns CDR1 SGHDN and CDR2 FVKESK. The DNA of the CDR3 is TGTGCCAGCAGCCTTCGGACAGGGGGCTTACGCACAGATACGCAGTATTTT. Translated, it gives CASSLRTGGLRTDTQYF.

The J gene is TRBJ2-3, the V gene TRBV15; D ambiguous. This CDR3 is built from 13 residues. V lost 0 bases, J lost 8 bases, and 9 bases lay in between. Germline V gives CDR1 LNHNV, CDR2 YYDKDF (reference sequence). The CDR3 sequence is CATSRDTLATQYF. The CDR3, as DNA: TGTGCCACCAGCAGAGATACGTTAGCTACGCAGTATTTT.

This chain connects TRBV24-1 to TRBJ1-2; weak D call: TRBD1 (5 bases). The length of the CDR3 is 13 residues. V was shortened by 12 bases and J by 8 bases, with 21 bases between the two germline ends. Per germline, CDR1 KGHDR and CDR2 SFDVKD. CDR3 protein: CAWREGRAGGYTF. CDR3 DNA: TGTGCCTGGAGAGAGGGACGCGCGGGGGGCTACACCTTC.

This clonotype showed up many times. The chain combines TRBV9 with TRBJ2-2, with TRBD2 matching over 7 bases. In germline, CDR1 is SGDLS, CDR2 YYNGEE. Unmatched junction bases numbered 4, after V lost 0 bases and J lost 8 bases. The CDR3 covers 14 residues. This CDR3 is CASSVAGGWGELFF. In DNA, the CDR3 is TGTGCCAGCAGCGTAGCGGGAGGTTGGGGGGAGCTGTTTTTT.

Remarks on this clonotype: A read error is possible here, since a much larger clone lies one base away. The rearrangement uses TRBV12-3 or TRBV12-4 and TRBJ1-2; D possibly corresponds to TRBD1 (6 bases). The CDR3 consists of 13 residues. CDR3 sequence: CASSLPGAQGCTF. In DNA form, the CDR3 reads TGTGCCAGCAGTTTGCCAGGGGCCCAAGGCTGCACCTTC.

This chain joins TRBV7-2 and TRBJ2-5, with TRBD1 identical over 8 bases. With 1 base clipped from V and 3 bases from J, the junction kept 4 bases outside the gene matches. The CDR3 length is 15 residues. Germline V lookup: CDR1 SGHTA, CDR2 FQGNSA. CDR3 DNA sequence: TGTGCCAGCAGCTTAGGGGACAGGAGCAAAGAGACCCAGTACTTC. Its translation is CASSLGDRSKETQYF.